This entry lists 22 T cell receptor beta chains sequenced from one sample in a study of cytomegalovirus exposure and HLA in healthy donors. PCR used 60 Vbeta primers and 13 Jbeta primers. Repertoires were generated with immunoSEQ multiplex PCR, while TCRdb's copy carries only in-frame clones and drops some. Of 170,000 or so clones in the sample, about four fifths were seen once. Sequenced material: PBMCs. Every receptor here comes from a man between 18 and 35 years old in good health and CMV-seronegative.

The chain has TRBV28 and TRBJ2-5; the D is unclear. V was trimmed by 2 bases and J by 2 bases, leaving 12 bases between them. CDR3 length: 15 amino acids. CDR1 and CDR2 (germline): MDHEN, SYDVKM. The CDR3 DNA follows: TGTGCCAGCAGTTTAAAGTCCAGGCCACAAGAGACCCAGTACTTC. Its protein is CASSLKSRPQETQYF.

This clone was detected only once. The chain is built from TRBV5-4 and TRBJ2-1; 7 nucleotides line up with TRBD1. V dropped 4 bases and J dropped 0; count of bases not matched to a gene: 4. Germline values: CDR1 SGHNT, CDR2 YYREEE (reference sequence). The CDR3 loop spans 15 amino acids. This CDR3 is CASSPRGSSYNEQFF. The CDR3 region has the DNA TGTGCCAGCAGCCCCAGGGGGAGCTCCTACAATGAGCAGTTCTTC.

The chain has TRBV7-9 and TRBJ2-2; no clear D gene. This CDR3 comprises 13 residues. Germline loops: CDR1 SEHNR, CDR2 FQNEAQ (reference sequence). Trimming cost V 3 bases and J 3 bases, with 5 bases left between them. The CDR3 DNA reads as TGTGCCAGCAGCTTCCCGGACACCGGGGAGCTGTTTTTT. Translating it yields CASSFPDTGELFF.

The rearrangement uses TRBV2 and TRBJ1-2; 9 positions match TRBD1. This CDR3 is built from 13 residues. Germline V gene lookup returns CDR1 SNHLY and CDR2 FYNNEI. The J segment lost 7 bases and the V segment lost 3 bases, leaving 3 bases of the junction unmatched. CDR3 bases: TGTGCCAGCAGTGAGGGACAGGGATTTGGCTACACCTTC. Its protein is CASSEGQGFGYTF.

The V and J genes are TRBV9 and TRBJ2-2; no definite D call. Germline CDR1 and CDR2: SGDLS and YYNGEE. This CDR3 region has 13 residues. V shed 6 bases and J shed 9 bases, with 15 bases lying between them. CDR3: CASTGRGGRELFF. The CDR3 DNA follows: TGTGCCAGCACTGGCCGCGGCGGCAGGGAGCTGTTTTTT.

This clone was detected once. This chain connects TRBV5-5 to TRBJ1-4; 9 bases match TRBD1. Germline V gives CDR1 SGHKS, CDR2 YYEKEE (reference sequence). The CDR3 length is 12 residues. Unmatched junction bases numbered 6, after V lost 4 bases and J lost 14 bases. In nucleotides, the CDR3 is TGTGCCAGCAGCACCGACAGGGGGTGGCTGTTTTTT. Encoded protein: CASSTDRGWLFF. Together with reference TRBV5-5 and TRBJ1-4, the CDR3 gives the full variable domain: DAGVTQSPTHLIKTRGQQVTLRCSPISGHKSVSWYQQVLGQGPQFIFQYYEKEERGRGNFPDRFSARQFPNYSSELNVNALLLGDSALYLCASSTDRGWLFFGSGTQLSVL.

The chain recombines TRBV12-5 with TRBJ2-3; 8 bases align to TRBD2. With 3 bases clipped from V and 0 bases from J, the junction kept 8 bases outside the gene matches. The CDR3 is made up of 17 amino acids. CDR1 is LGHNT and CDR2 is FRNRAP in the germline V gene. CDR3 region: CASGFYGGGVSTDTQYF. DNA for the CDR3: TGTGCTAGTGGTTTTTACGGGGGGGGCGTTAGCACAGATACGCAGTATTTT.

In its sample, this clone was seen a few times. The rearrangement links TRBV5-4 to TRBJ2-5, with 10 bases aligning to TRBD1. The CDR3 runs to 16 residues. Losses at the gene ends were 0 bases for V and 1 base for J; bases not matched to a gene: 3. Germline CDR1 SGHNT, CDR2 YYREEE (reference sequence). The CDR3 reads CASSLGDRGFQETQYF. Here the CDR3 DNA reads TGTGCCAGCAGCTTGGGGGACAGGGGTTTCCAAGAGACCCAGTACTTC.

The V call is TRBV7-2, the J call TRBJ1-5; 9 bases are shared with TRBD1. V lost 1 base, J lost 4 bases, and 2 bases stayed unmatched. Looked up from germline, CDR1 is SGHTA and CDR2 is FQGNSA. The CDR3 runs to 15 residues. CDR3: CASSLGDRVNQPQHF. The CDR3 DNA sequence: TGTGCCAGCAGCTTAGGGGACAGGGTAAATCAGCCCCAGCATTTT.

This clone has a handful of counts. The V call is TRBV5-1, the J call TRBJ1-4; D remains unclear. CDR1 and CDR2 (germline): SGHRS, YFSETQ. CDR3 size: 14 residues. V lost 4 bases and J lost 12, with 19 bases in between. The CDR3 loop reads CASSIREGNKQLFF. The CDR3 DNA is TGCGCCAGCAGCATTCGTGAGGGAAATAAGCAACTGTTTTTT.

This clone has only a few counts. The rearrangement joins TRBV25-1 to TRBJ2-3, with D perhaps matching TRBD1 (6 bases). Trimming left V 4 bases short and J 0 bases short, with 11 bases between. CDR3 length: 15 residues. CDR1 MGHDK and CDR2 SYGVNS come from the germline V gene. This chain's CDR3 is CASSGTAVSTDTQYF. The CDR3 nucleotides read TGTGCCAGCAGTGGGACAGCTGTTAGCACAGATACGCAGTATTTT. The entire variable domain, with the rest obtained from reference TRBV25-1 and TRBJ2-3, is as follows: EADIYQTPRYLVIGTGKKITLECSQTMGHDKMYWYQQDPGMELHLIHYSYGVNSTEKGDLSSESTVSRIRTEHFPLTLESARPSHTSQYLCASSGTAVSTDTQYFGPGTRLTVL.

The V and J genes are TRBV19 and TRBJ2-7; D unclear. V shed 4 bases and J shed 2 bases, with 18 bases lying between them. Germline assignment: CDR1 LNHDA and CDR2 SQIVND (reference sequence). CDR3 length: 16 amino acids. The CDR3 DNA reads TGTGCCAGTAGTAGCGGCAGAACTTCCGCGACCTACGAGCAGTACTTC. Translating it yields CASSSGRTSATYEQYF. Full variable domain (remainder filled in from reference TRBV19 and TRBJ2-7): DGGITQSPKYLFRKEGQNVTLSCEQNLNHDAMYWYRQDPGQGLRLIYYSQIVNDFQKGDIAEGYSVSREKKESFPLTVTSAQKNPTAFYLCASSSGRTSATYEQYFGPGTRLTVT.

The chain has TRBV19 and TRBJ2-2; D may be TRBD1 (5 bases). Trimming stripped 7 bases from V and 2 bases from J, with 11 bases between. The length of the CDR3 is 14 residues. The germline V gene has CDR1 LNHDA and CDR2 SQIVND (reference sequence). CDR3 bases: TGTGCCAGTAATAGGGGCGGTAACACCGGGGAGCTGTTTTTT. Encoded protein: CASNRGGNTGELFF. The variable domain in full, completed from reference TRBV19 and TRBJ2-2, reads DGGITQSPKYLFRKEGQNVTLSCEQNLNHDAMYWYRQDPGQGLRLIYYSQIVNDFQKGDIAEGYSVSREKKESFPLTVTSAQKNPTAFYLCASNRGGNTGELFFGEGSRLTVL.

The chain joins TRBV4-1 to TRBJ2-1; 7 positions match TRBD2. The V gene end was trimmed by 3 bases and the J gene end by 4 bases; junction bases not matched to a gene: 3. Germline CDR1 is MGHRA and CDR2 is YSYEKL. The CDR3 spans 14 residues. CDR3 loop: CASSQISGYNEQFF. DNA of the CDR3: TGCGCCAGCAGCCAGATTAGCGGGTACAATGAGCAGTTCTTC.

This clone was seen more than once but under ten times. The chain carries TRBV7-3 and TRBJ2-3, with D unresolved. The germline CDR1 and CDR2 sequences are SGHTA and FQGTGA. The length of the CDR3 is 14 residues. The V end was cut by 5 bases, the J end by 4 bases, with 13 bases between. The CDR3 sequence: CASSPRLPPDTQYF. CDR3 in DNA: TGTGCCAGCAGCCCTCGACTGCCGCCAGATACGCAGTATTTT.

The V gene is TRBV19, the J gene TRBJ2-1, with 8 nucleotides matching TRBD2. This CDR3 comprises 18 residues. Germline V lookup: CDR1 LNHDA, CDR2 SQIVND (reference sequence). V was clipped by 2 bases and J by 0 bases; unmatched bases: 9. CDR3: CASSIWAGGPSSYNEQFF. CDR3 coding DNA: TGTGCCAGTAGTATATGGGCGGGGGGCCCTAGCTCCTACAATGAGCAGTTCTTC.

The chain employs TRBV30 and TRBJ1-2, with a weak D call TRBD1 (5 bases). The V gene's germline CDR1 is GTSNPN and CDR2 SVGIG (reference sequence). The germline V and J ends were trimmed by 7 bases and 5 bases, with 20 bases remaining between them. The CDR3 loop spans 14 amino acids. The CDR3 DNA is TGTGCCTCCGCGGGGGGGTTCTCTGCATATGGCTACACCTTC. As protein: CASAGGFSAYGYTF.

This clone was counted only a few times. The gene calls are TRBV7-9 and TRBJ2-6, with D possibly TRBD2 on 5 matching bases. The CDR3 totals 15 residues. The V gene lost 1 base and the J gene lost 2 bases, with 6 bases spanning the gap. Germline CDR1 is SEHNR and CDR2 is FQNEAQ (reference sequence). CDR3 nucleotide sequence: TGTGCCAGCAGCTTAGGAGGGACTGGGGCCAACGTCCTGACTTTC. Translated, it gives CASSLGGTGANVLTF.

The genes are TRBV7-2 and TRBJ2-1; D is perhaps TRBD2 (5 bases). The CDR3 totals 15 residues. Trimming took 3 bases from V and 0 from J, leaving 9 bases between them. CDR1 and CDR2 (germline): SGHTA, FQGNSA. The CDR3 spells CASSFLGSSYNEQFF. In nucleotides, the CDR3 is TGTGCCAGCAGCTTCCTTGGGAGCTCCTACAATGAGCAGTTCTTC.

V gene TRBV7-9 combines with J gene TRBJ2-2; no clear D. CDR3 length: 14 amino acids. The ends were cut back, 3 bases at V and 3 bases at J, with 8 bases in the middle. Germline lookup yields CDR1 SEHNR and CDR2 FQNEAQ (reference sequence). The CDR3 loop is CASSFAADTGELFF. CDR3 bases: TGTGCCAGCAGCTTCGCCGCAGACACCGGGGAGCTGTTTTTT.

The rearrangement uses TRBV28 and TRBJ1-1; TRBD1 aligns across 7 bases. This CDR3 spans 15 amino acids. Germline V gene data show CDR1 as MDHEN and CDR2 as SYDVKM. V lost 2 bases, J lost 4 bases, and 7 bases stayed unmatched. The CDR3, as DNA: TGTGCCAGCAGTTTAAGGGGGCGGGACCTCACTGAAGCTTTCTTT. Translation: CASSLRGRDLTEAFF.

This sequence joins TRBV27 and TRBJ2-7; the match to TRBD2 covers 7 bases. The CDR3 is 15 amino acids. Germline V gene lookup returns CDR1 MNHEY and CDR2 SMNVEV (reference sequence). V was clipped by 5 bases and J by 2 bases; unmatched bases: 9. The DNA of the CDR3 is TGTGCCAGCAGTCCTTCGGGAGGCCAGACCTACGAGCAGTACTTC. Amino acids: CASSPSGGQTYEQYF.